This T cell receptor (beta chain) was documented in a study of cytomegalovirus exposure and HLA in healthy donors (TCRdb year 2017). Context from the whole study: An earlier analysis of 587 of the donors reported approximately 290 Gb of sequence data and 117 million unique TCR beta sequences from about 179 million T cells. An early release covering 550 to 700 HLA-typed donors comprised approximately 300 gigabases of sequencing data and around 86 million unique TCR sequences. Among the approximately 400 genotyped donors, approximately 77% belonged to the genetic ancestry cluster associated with self-reported Caucasian donors. The study aimed to test whether cataloging public T cell receptors could reveal signatures of past pathogen exposure. The T cell repertoires of around 730 subjects were profiled by immunosequencing and related to cytomegalovirus serostatus. In addition to the first cohort of 650 to 800 subjects, a separate validation cohort of around 110 different subjects was used. The study combined high-throughput TCR immunosequencing, statistical association of individual TCRs with disease status, and machine learning to predict cytomegalovirus infection status. A later analysis re-examined previously published TCR beta repertoires from several hundred donors and added high-resolution HLA genotyping to investigate patterns of TCR occurrence. In the later analysis, no new phenotypic data were used to find candidate immune exposures; instead, reliance was placed on TCR beta sequences and their occurrence across donors. To decide whether each TCR beta V gene segment behaved as functional or pseudogenic, an earlier analysis of 587 of the donors relied on high-throughput TCR beta sequencing. Alongside the repertoire data, information on donor age, sex, ethnicity and CMV serostatus was compiled. In a later genetic analysis, genome-wide SNP genotypes for about 55% of the 666 donors were used, and that subset was treated as a discovery cohort. All discovery cohort repertoires had been generated on a single sequencing platform. Both class I and class II loci were covered by HLA typing, at four-digit resolution. Typing coverage differed by locus: A, B, C, DRB1 and DQB1 were typed in roughly 620-630 donors, DQA1 in roughly 510, DPA1 in over 600, and DPB1 in approximately 450. A handful of DR-DQ haplotypes were treated as single units for association and clustering because of strong linkage in the cohort. On average, around 230,000 unique TCR beta nucleotide sequences were sequenced per donor among some 430 genotyped donors of the cohort, with roughly 18% of those sequences being non-productive. Findings and caveats that apply to the study as a whole: In a later analysis, most CMV-associated TCR beta chains were found to appear HLA-restricted, with HLA associations seemingly driven largely by CMV exposure. According to the authors, the approach could potentially be generalized to other disease states and immunological phenotypes. The study listed around 160 TCR beta chains as associated with cytomegalovirus. A group of highly shared sequence variants was considered likely to be a technical artifact of the sequencing pipeline. The 87-base-pair reads could not distinguish some IMGT-functional V segments, including TRBV6-2 and TRBV6-3, so those segments were excluded. The classifier was reported to diagnose cytomegalovirus status with high specificity and sensitivity in both the original cohort and the validation cohort. Because some donors lacked HLA typing at each locus, the association tests relied only on the typed subset. Assigning TCR associations to individual alleles was difficult when HLA alleles, especially DR and DQ, strongly co-occurred. Compared with the roughly 710-donor mean, donors in an Asian-associated ancestry cluster had fewer N-insertions in productive TCRs, according to a later genetic analysis. An association between a missense DCLRE1C variant and V-gene and J-gene trimming of TCR beta chains was found in a later genetic analysis and replicated in an independent cohort. A later analysis found that TCR association rates varied across HLA loci, with DRB1 alleles showing the most associated TCRs and HLA-C alleles the fewest. In vitro tests confirmed that three of the cytomegalovirus-associated TCR beta chains recognize cytomegalovirus antigens. Roughly uniform sequencing depth across donors was assumed in presence/absence analyses, although this assumption may not hold. Because counts were too low, approximately 18 rarely observed V segments, including chromosome 9 orphons, were excluded from the earlier analysis of some 540 of the donors. CMV serostatus was the only immune exposure information available for the cohort. In a later analysis, several top co-occurrence clusters were reported to appear linked to parvovirus B19, influenza, CMV and Epstein-Barr virus. A further reported finding was that TCR beta sequences accurately predicted the HLA-A and HLA-B alleles for most subjects in the first cohort. In a later analysis, HLA-associated TCR beta chains showed more clonal expansion and lower generation probabilities than non-associated chains that were equally common. Broadly in line with IMGT annotations, most TCR beta V segments showed up in productive rearrangements about 87% or about 30% of the time in an earlier analysis of 450 to 600 of the donors. Across donors, most TCR sequences were observed very rarely, whereas some public TCRs were present in many individuals. This cohort had only TCR beta chains sequenced, and the lack of alpha or paired-chain data limited which features could be detected. Specific HLA alleles were associated with over 15,000 TCR beta sequences at a false discovery rate of 0.05 in a later analysis. Linkage disequilibrium might explain the correlated functional status among segregating V segments, but an unknown experimental factor could not be excluded.

With respect to this clone: Its binding antigen is unknown. The record has no base qualities; no much larger clone is one base away.

V ends up 0 bases short and J 3 bases short, with an unmatched junction base count of 4. The germline V gene gives CDR1 as SNHLY and CDR2 as FYNNEI. The CDR3 starts with the cysteine, ends with the phenylalanine, and has 17 residues. Only the CDR3 part of the read is kept: 51 bases, read in frame from the first base. To prepare the library, the immunoSEQ multiplex PCR assay was applied. A mixture of 60 forward primers for TCR Vbeta segments and 13 reverse primers for TCR Jbeta segments was used in the multiplex PCR. The CDR3 region of rearranged TCR beta genes was amplified from genomic DNA with a multiplex PCR assay. On the Illumina HiSeq System, the amplified TCR beta libraries were sequenced as 87-base-pair reads. The authors' pipeline ran thus. A later analysis counted some 74 million unique TCR beta chains across the 600 to 850 repertoires, and about 10 million of these chains were shared by at least two donors. A nearest-neighbor algorithm error-corrected the raw reads and collapsed the reads into unique sequences, merging closely related sequences to remove PCR and sequencing errors. Alignment of CDR3 sequences to IMGT reference sequences was used to assign V, D and J gene segments. Each retained sequence needed at least a six-nucleotide match to both a V gene segment and a J gene segment. Rearrangements were classified as productive when the CDR3 lacked stop codons and remained in frame with V and J, and all other rearrangements were classified as non-productive. CDR3 was defined according to IMGT convention as the region running from the second conserved V-encoded cysteine to the conserved J-encoded phenylalanine. The earlier analysis of about 560 of the donors excluded any sequence lacking an unambiguous match to a single V gene segment. An earlier analysis of 450 to 650 of the donors called V segments functional above 56.7% productive rearrangements and segregating when the between-donor standard deviation exceeded 5%. To diagnose cytomegalovirus status from the catalog of TCR beta chain sequences, a statistical classification framework was built. A later analysis assigned V and J genes by comparing TCR nucleotide sequences with IMGT/GENE-DB human TR gene sequences. A later analysis assigned CDR3 sequences and most-parsimonious VDJ recombination scenarios with the TCRdist pipeline. In a later analysis, each TCR beta chain was defined by its CDR3 amino acid sequence together with its V-gene family, and reads lacking a unique V-gene family were excluded. A later analysis removed roughly 590 highly shared, low-generation-probability nucleotide sequences to deal with suspected cross-contamination and a sequencing artifact. In a later analysis, a clonal expansion index was calculated for each public chain from normalized within-repertoire ranks of inferred template counts. In a later analysis, generation probabilities were computed with a VDJ recombination model fitted to out-of-frame rearrangements, and the resulting probabilities were checked against IGoR. A later analysis scored TCR-TCR, TCR-HLA and TCR-CMV co-occurrence with hypergeometric tests, applying a repertoire-size bias correction to TCR pairs. A later analysis estimated false discovery rates by permuting HLA or CMV assignments 20 times. In a later analysis, co-occurring TCRs were grouped using DBSCAN, and TCRdist sequence similarity was added for clustering within HLA-allele-positive subsets. For co-occurrence clustering, repertoires with fewer than 30,000 or more than 120,000 public chains were excluded, along with five repertoires with anomalous nucleotide sharing. This is the immuneACCESS table as TCRdb keeps it, with only in-frame sequences that have V and J called. A part of the clones is gone; compared with another copy, unresolved V genes explain less than half, and the rest is unexplained. The V and J calls and the clone size are those of that table, but D and trimming were determined from the DNA. For this sample the table gives 95,000 to 100,000 clones, of which 65% to 85% were detected only once. The top ten hold about 10% of the sample.

The cohort comprised approximately 700 healthy bone marrow donors. All cohort members were sampled while nominally healthy, although unrecorded immune exposures were likely present. The donor tested CMV seronegative, placing the donor among the 352 seronegative members of the cohort. Every donor gave a peripheral blood sample, and the peripheral blood mononuclear cells from that sample were used for TCR beta sequencing. The Qiagen DNeasy Blood Extraction Kit was used to extract genomic DNA from the blood cell samples. The TCR originated in a middle-aged man in good health and CMV-seronegative. Sequencing used PBMCs. The sequence joins TRBV2 to TRBJ2-7; 14 middle bases align to TRBD2. The DNA is as follows: TGTGCCAGCAGTGAAGCGCTTGGGACTAGCGGGGGCTACGAGCAGTACTTC. It encodes CASSEALGTSGGYEQYF.